Each of the 32 T cell receptor beta chains below was sequenced from the same sample in a study of T cell responses to AZD1222 COVID-19 vaccine. The table came from immunoSEQ multiplex PCR; TCRdb's copy has only in-frame clones and leaves some out. Found here are around 150,000 clones, about 91% of them singletons; the top ten hold around 0.99%. The source material was peripheral blood, sampled 28 days after the second AZD1222 dose. These receptors were obtained from an adult who received the AZD1222 COVID-19 vaccine.

This rearrangement joins TRBV7-8 to TRBJ2-3; no clear D gene. Germline V gene lookup returns CDR1 SGHVS and CDR2 FQNEAQ. The CDR3 totals 13 residues. V was pared by 2 bases and J by 7 bases, with 10 bases between. The DNA for the CDR3 is TGTGCCAGCAGCTTAATTGGTGGGAATACGCAGTATTTT. This translates into CASSLIGGNTQYF.

This chain joins TRBV18 and TRBJ1-6; D call uncertain. V lost 3 bases to trimming and J lost 0 bases, with 9 bases between them. This CDR3 contains 16 residues. Looked up from germline, CDR1 is KGHSH and CDR2 is LQKENI. The CDR3, as DNA: TGTGCCAGCTCACCGCAACAGAGCTCCTATAATTCACCCCTCCACTTT. This gives the protein CASSPQQSSYNSPLHF.

In this sample, this clone turned up a few times. This rearrangement joins TRBV5-4 to TRBJ2-2; 9 bases match TRBD1. In germline, CDR1 is SGHNT, CDR2 YYREEE (reference sequence). V was clipped by 0 bases and J by 8 bases; unmatched bases: 8. There are 16 residues in the CDR3. Here the CDR3 reads CASSLANRGLTGELFF. DNA of the CDR3: TGTGCCAGCAGCTTGGCCAACAGGGGGCTGACGGGGGAGCTGTTTTTT. The full variable domain, in which reference TRBV5-4 and TRBJ2-2 provide the parts outside the CDR3, is ETGVTQSPTHLIKTRGQQVTLRCSSQSGHNTVSWYQQALGQGPQFIFQYYREEENGRGNFPPRFSGLQFPNYSSELNVNALELDDSALYLCASSLANRGLTGELFFGEGSRLTVL.

The V call is TRBV19, the J call TRBJ1-1; TRBD1 agrees at 7 bases. The CDR3 runs to 15 residues. Per germline, CDR1 LNHDA and CDR2 SQIVND (reference sequence). The V and J ends lost 1 base and 3 bases, in that order; junction bases with no gene match: 5. The CDR3: CASSIAPDRDTEAFF. The CDR3 bases are TGTGCCAGTAGTATAGCCCCTGACAGGGACACTGAAGCTTTCTTT.

The chain carries TRBV19 and TRBJ1-2; D may be TRBD1 (6 bases). CDR1 is LNHDA, CDR2 SQIVND, per germline (reference sequence). V was cut by 6 bases and J by 3 bases, with 14 bases left in between. This CDR3 has 14 amino acids. In DNA form, the CDR3 reads TGTGCCAGTAGCCCGCAGGGACATGACTATGGCTACACCTTC. As protein: CASSPQGHDYGYTF.

This clone was recorded only once. V usage is TRBV9 and J usage is TRBJ1-6; possible D gene TRBD1, 5 bases. CDR1 is SGDLS, CDR2 YYNGEE, per germline. V gave up 3 bases and J gave up 4 bases, with 5 bases separating them. CDR3 length: 13 residues. CDR3 amino acids: CASSDRYNSPLHF. The CDR3 coding sequence is TGTGCCAGCAGCGACAGGTATAATTCACCCCTCCACTTT.

This chain joins TRBV6-6 and TRBJ2-7; 8 bases are a match to TRBD1. J was trimmed by 7 bases and V by 2 bases; bases with no gene match: 13. The CDR3 contains 16 residues. The germline V gene encodes CDR1 MNHNY and CDR2 SVGAGI (reference sequence). CDR3: CASSYLASQGAGEQYF. CDR3 nucleotides: TGTGCCAGCAGTTACCTGGCGTCGCAGGGGGCGGGGGAGCAGTACTTC.

The rearrangement links TRBV7-6 to TRBJ1-4, with a possible D match to TRBD1 (5 bases). V was shortened by 1 base and J by 10 bases, with 13 bases between the two germline ends. In germline, CDR1 is SGHVS, CDR2 FNYEAQ. The CDR3 length is 14 residues. The chain's CDR3 is CASSLGGVGGKLFF. The CDR3 DNA reads TGTGCCAGCAGCTTAGGAGGGGTAGGAGGAAAACTGTTTTTT.

This chain links TRBV14 with TRBJ1-1, with D hard to call. Germline V gene lookup returns CDR1 SGHDN and CDR2 FVKESK. The CDR3 totals 13 residues. V lost 0 bases to trimming and J lost 11 bases, with 13 bases between them. The DNA of the CDR3 is TGTGCCAGCAGCCAAGAGTTTCAGATTGGTGCTTTCTTT. It is translated as CASSQEFQIGAFF.

The CDR3 DNA reads as TGTGCCAGCACCCGCGGGGGCCTCTCCTACGAGCAGTACTTC. The encoded protein is CASTRGGLSYEQYF. The rearrangement links TRBV6-6 to TRBJ2-7; D is perhaps TRBD2 (7 bases). Looked up from germline, CDR1 is MNHNY and CDR2 is SVGAGI (reference sequence). V was clipped by 7 bases and J by 0 bases, with 13 bases between them. The CDR3 contains 14 residues.

This rearrangement joins TRBV10-1 to TRBJ1-4; 8 bases map to TRBD1. With V trimmed by 3 bases and J by 8 bases, 8 bases remained unmatched. CDR1 and CDR2 (germline): WNHNN, SYGVQD (reference sequence). CDR3 size: 15 residues. This chain's CDR3 is CASSDPGTGGEKLFF. The CDR3 DNA is TGCGCCAGCAGTGACCCCGGGACAGGTGGCGAAAAACTGTTTTTT.

The gene calls are TRBV4-2 and TRBJ2-3; D is possibly TRBD2 (6 bases). CDR3 length: 14 amino acids. Germline loops: CDR1 LGHNA, CDR2 YNFKEQ. V was pared by 3 bases and J by 0 bases, with 7 bases between. The CDR3: CASSQGGSTDTQYF. The CDR3 DNA sequence: TGTGCCAGCAGCCAGGGGGGTAGCACAGATACGCAGTATTTT.

This chain connects TRBV30 to TRBJ1-1; D is unresolved. Germline V gene sequence: CDR1 GTSNPN, CDR2 SVGIG (reference sequence). Trimming stripped 4 bases from V and 0 bases from J, with 12 bases between. The CDR3 extends over 14 amino acids. The CDR3 here is CAWTRTGLNTEAFF. The CDR3 DNA sequence: TGTGCCTGGACCCGGACTGGTCTGAACACTGAAGCTTTCTTT.

V and J are TRBV2 and TRBJ1-2; 7 bases match TRBD1. CDR1 is SNHLY and CDR2 is FYNNEI in the germline V gene. The CDR3 loop spans 13 amino acids. Germline trimming cut 3 bases from V and 14 bases from J; bases unmatched to any gene: 12. The CDR3 DNA reads as TGTGCCAGCAGTGAGACAGGGCGCGAGGCAGGGACCTTC. This codes for CASSETGREAGTF.

The genes are TRBV13 and TRBJ2-1, with D hard to call. The CDR3 sequence is 16 residues long. With 4 bases removed from V and 8 bases from J, the gap between germline ends came to 21 bases. Germline values: CDR1 PRHDT, CDR2 FYEKMQ (reference sequence). The CDR3 spells CASSSPPGPRVDEQFF. CDR3 sequence (DNA): TGTGCCAGCAGCTCTCCCCCGGGCCCTCGGGTCGATGAGCAGTTCTTC.

This clone was observed once. The V call is TRBV9, the J call TRBJ1-2; TRBD1 matches 7 bases. CDR3 length: 16 amino acids. Germline loops: CDR1 SGDLS, CDR2 YYNGEE. After removal of 4 bases from V and 4 bases from J, the junction contained 13 bases not matched to a gene. This CDR3 reads CASSPAGGQLGYGYTF. The DNA of the CDR3 is TGTGCCAGCAGCCCCGCCGGGGGACAGCTGGGCTATGGCTACACCTTC.

The J gene is TRBJ2-3, the V gene TRBV12-2; TRBD1 is the table's D call, not checked against the DNA. TRBV12-2 is given as a pseudogene. CDR3 length: 13 residues. The CDR3 nucleotides read TGTGCAAGTCGCTTAGTCAGGCCTTTCACGCAGTATTTT. This sequence encodes CASRLVRPFTQYF.

The chain combines TRBV19 with TRBJ1-5; no clear D gene. CDR1 and CDR2 from the germline V gene are LNHDA and SQIVND (reference sequence). The CDR3 loop spans 13 amino acids. V was clipped by 3 bases and J by 7 bases, with 10 bases between them. The CDR3 sequence: CASSMGSLQPQHF. As DNA, the CDR3 is TGTGCCAGTAGTATGGGGAGTTTGCAGCCCCAGCATTTT.

The V call is TRBV5-6, the J call TRBJ2-5; D unclear. Germline assignment: CDR1 SGHDT and CDR2 YYEEEE. Trimming shortened V by 2 bases and J by 0 bases, and 8 bases separated the two germline ends. The length of the CDR3 is 14 residues. This CDR3 is CASSLAHNQETQYF. The CDR3 DNA reads TGTGCCAGCAGCTTAGCACACAACCAAGAGACCCAGTACTTC.

This clone was seen only once. The chain combines TRBV5-6 with TRBJ1-1; 9 bases match TRBD1. Germline values: CDR1 SGHDT, CDR2 YYEEEE. J gave up 6 bases and V 3 bases, and 9 bases lay outside the gene matches. The CDR3 is 15 residues long. This chain's CDR3 is CASSCTGTGCSEAFF. CDR3 nucleotide sequence: TGTGCCAGCAGCTGCACCGGGACAGGGTGCTCTGAAGCTTTCTTT.

Here the CDR3 reads CASSNLGEQYF. The DNA of the CDR3 is TGTGCCAGTAGTAACTTAGGCGAGCAGTACTTC. J is TRBJ2-7 and V is TRBV19; unclear D gene. Trimming took 4 bases from V and 6 from J, leaving 7 bases between them. Germline V gene lookup returns CDR1 LNHDA and CDR2 SQIVND (reference sequence). This CDR3 region has 11 residues.

The J gene is TRBJ2-7, the V gene TRBV7-8; D possibly corresponds to TRBD2 (6 bases). Germline V gene lookup returns CDR1 SGHVS and CDR2 FQNEAQ. The CDR3 loop spans 15 amino acids. Trimming removed 4 bases from V and 7 bases from J, with 20 bases in between. This chain's CDR3 is CASSSPGLAVVEQYF. The CDR3 DNA sequence: TGTGCCAGCAGCTCCCCGGGCTTAGCGGTGGTTGAGCAGTACTTC. Using reference TRBV7-8 and TRBJ2-7 for the parts outside the CDR3, the full variable domain is GAGVSQSPRYKVAKRGQDVALRCDPISGHVSLFWYQQALGQGPEFLTYFQNEAQLDKSGLPSDRFFAERPEGSVSTLKIQRTQQEDSAVYLCASSSPGLAVVEQYFGPGTRLTVT.

The chain couples TRBV21-1 to TRBJ2-7. TRBV21-1 is tagged as a pseudogene. This CDR3 has 15 amino acids. CDR3: CASSKRGRGLYEQYF. CDR3 DNA: TGTGCCAGCAGCAAACGAGGGAGGGGGCTTTACGAGCAGTACTTC.

V and J are TRBV5-4 and TRBJ2-3; no firm D call. CDR1 SGHNT and CDR2 YYREEE come from the germline V gene (reference sequence). The CDR3 has 16 amino acids. V lost 0 bases, J lost 0 bases, and 11 bases lay in between. The CDR3 sequence: CASSLEGFPSTDTQYF. The CDR3 DNA reads TGTGCCAGCAGCTTGGAAGGGTTTCCTAGCACAGATACGCAGTATTTT. The full variable domain, rest sourced from reference TRBV5-4 and TRBJ2-3, is ETGVTQSPTHLIKTRGQQVTLRCSSQSGHNTVSWYQQALGQGPQFIFQYYREEENGRGNFPPRFSGLQFPNYSSELNVNALELDDSALYLCASSLEGFPSTDTQYFGPGTRLTVL.

This clone has just one count. V is TRBV27 and J is TRBJ2-3, with D unclear. This CDR3 comprises 15 residues. V lost 2 bases to trimming and J lost 3 bases, with 12 bases between them. Germline V gives CDR1 MNHEY, CDR2 SMNVEV (reference sequence). CDR3 bases: TGTGCCAGCAGTTTACTCCCCGGGCCAACAGATACGCAGTATTTT. Its protein is CASSLLPGPTDTQYF.

The V gene is TRBV5-1, the J gene TRBJ2-3, with a tentative D call TRBD2 (6 bases). Germline V gene lookup returns CDR1 SGHRS and CDR2 YFSETQ. Trimming took off 4 bases at V and 3 bases at J, with 15 bases between the two ends. The CDR3 runs to 15 residues. The CDR3 DNA follows: TGCGCCAGCAGCCTCCAGACTAGTTCAACAGATACGCAGTATTTT. Translating it yields CASSLQTSSTDTQYF.

This chain joins TRBV2 and TRBJ1-5; TRBD1 agrees at 8 bases. V shed 6 bases, J shed 0 bases, and the junction held 13 bases outside the gene matches. Germline-derived CDR1 and CDR2 are SNHLY and FYNNEI. The CDR3 spans 18 residues. CDR3 loop: CASRPGQAISYSNQPQHF. The DNA of the CDR3 is TGTGCCAGCAGGCCGGGACAGGCTATCTCATATAGCAATCAGCCCCAGCATTTT.

The rearrangement joins TRBV29-1 to TRBJ2-3; D remains ambiguous. The CDR3 contains 12 residues. V gave up 4 bases and J gave up 4 bases, with 9 bases separating them. CDR1 is SQVTM and CDR2 is ANQGSEA in the germline V gene. CDR3 nucleotide sequence: TGCAGCGTTGGGGATCGTGCAGATACGCAGTATTTT. This encodes CSVGDRADTQYF.

J is TRBJ1-2 and V is TRBV18; D is perhaps TRBD1 (6 bases). This CDR3 contains 17 residues. V lost 4 bases and J lost 0, with 18 bases in between. Looked up from germline, CDR1 is KGHSH and CDR2 is LQKENI. The CDR3: CASSQTLIRQANYGYTF. CDR3 sequence (DNA): TGTGCCAGCTCACAGACCCTGATACGACAGGCTAACTATGGCTACACCTTC.

The chain is built from TRBV19 and TRBJ1-1; 11 bases agree with TRBD1. The CDR3 runs 17 residues. Germline V lookup: CDR1 LNHDA, CDR2 SQIVND (reference sequence). Germline trimming cut 7 bases from V and 3 bases from J; bases unmatched to any gene: 13. The CDR3 bases are TGTGCCAGTAAAAGGCAGGACAGGGGGCTAAGTGACACTGAAGCTTTCTTT. It codes for CASKRQDRGLSDTEAFF.

The chain links TRBV6-5 to TRBJ1-6, with D unresolved. Germline assignment: CDR1 MNHEY and CDR2 SVGAGI. V lost 7 bases and J 1 base, leaving 11 bases between the germline ends. CDR3 length: 15 residues. CDR3 region: CASTRSVSYNSPLHF. The DNA for the CDR3 is TGTGCCAGCACGCGGTCGGTGTCCTATAATTCACCCCTCCACTTT.

This clone is a singleton in its sample. The chain is built from TRBV3-1 (or the pseudogene TRBV3-2) and TRBJ1-2; 9 nucleotides line up with TRBD1. V lost 4 bases, J lost 7 bases, and 7 bases stayed unmatched. The CDR3 covers 14 residues. CDR1 and CDR2 from the germline V gene are LGHDT and YNNKEL (reference sequence). The CDR3 DNA sequence: TGTGCCAGCAGCCTCCAGGACAGGGGATCTGGCTACACCTTC. This codes for CASSLQDRGSGYTF.